This T cell receptor beta chain derives from a study of blood T cell repertoires in COVID-19. Sequencing was performed with immunoSEQ multiplex PCR; in TCRdb, only in-frame clones are kept and a portion is missing. The sample consists of about 260,000 clones, 80% to 90% of them appearing once. V lost 1 base and J lost 0, with 4 bases in between. CDR3 size: 13 residues. The germline V gene encodes CDR1 SGHAT and CDR2 FQNNGV. This sequence joins TRBV11-2 and TRBJ2-7; D is unclear. Sequencing was carried out using peripheral blood. The sequence was obtained from a woman between 70 and 85 years old with COVID-19, enrolled during active disease. CDR3 sequence (DNA): TGTGCCAGCAGCTTAGGCGTCTCCTACGAGCAGTACTTC. Residues: CASSLGVSYEQYF.